This passage covers 9 T cell receptor beta chains from one sample sequenced in a study of a mutant IDH1 vaccine in newly diagnosed glioma. The time point here: week 5, during vaccination. The vaccine gave 300 ug of a 20-mer mutant IDH1 peptide subcutaneously per dose. Antigens for these TCRs are unknown. The method was immunoSEQ multiplex PCR; TCRdb's version includes in-frame clones alone and lacks a portion of them. Among some 37,000 clones listed, 75% to 85% were seen once. The sequencing used PBMCs, collected from a glioma patient whose treatment included an IDH1 peptide vaccine. Source of these receptors: a man between 40 and 49 years old with glioma.

This chain's CDR3 is CASSLTDMNTEAFF. CDR3 DNA: TGTGCCAGCAGCTTGACAGACATGAACACTGAAGCTTTCTTT. J is TRBJ1-1 and V is TRBV7-6; the D gene is possibly TRBD1 (5 bases). The germline V gene has CDR1 SGHVS and CDR2 FNYEAQ. V gave up 3 bases and J gave up 0 bases, with 8 bases separating them. The CDR3 consists of 14 residues.

The genes are TRBV7-6 and TRBJ2-6, with 7 bases aligning to TRBD1. The CDR3 runs 18 residues. In germline, CDR1 is SGHVS, CDR2 FNYEAQ. The trim removed 1 base at V and 0 bases at J, leaving 6 bases unmatched. CDR3 sequence reads: CASSLEAGGPSGANVLTF. The CDR3 DNA reads as TGTGCCAGCAGCTTAGAGGCAGGGGGTCCCTCTGGGGCCAACGTCCTGACTTTC.

This chain connects TRBV11-2 to TRBJ2-2; TRBD2 matches 8 bases. CDR1 SGHAT and CDR2 FQNNGV come from the germline V gene. This CDR3 has 15 residues. Trimming took 1 base from V and 5 from J; bases not matched to a gene: 3. CDR3 amino acids: CASSLAGLATGELFF. The CDR3 coding sequence is TGTGCCAGCAGCTTAGCCGGACTAGCTACCGGGGAGCTGTTTTTT.

V gene TRBV2 combines with J gene TRBJ2-2; 9 nucleotides align to TRBD1. V lost 5 bases and J lost 6; bases outside the gene matches: 4. The CDR3 has 14 residues. The germline V gene has CDR1 SNHLY and CDR2 FYNNEI. The CDR3, as DNA: TGTGCCAGCAGTCGGGACAGGGCGGCCGGGGAGCTGTTTTTT. This encodes CASSRDRAAGELFF.

Note on this clone: This sample also contains other DNA sequences that code for the same CDR3. This chain uses TRBV5-1 with TRBJ2-2, with D possibly TRBD1 on 5 matching bases. V was cut by 0 bases and J by 5 bases, with 14 bases left in between. Germline-derived CDR1 and CDR2 are SGHRS and YFSETQ. The CDR3 length is 16 residues. The CDR3 sequence is CASSLVVGAGTGELFF. The CDR3 bases are TGCGCCAGCAGCTTGGTTGTAGGGGCAGGGACCGGGGAGCTGTTTTTT.

This chain links TRBV6-6 with TRBJ1-1; no reliable D call. Germline CDR1 MNHNY, CDR2 SVGAGI (reference sequence). Trimming removed 2 bases at V and 6 bases at J, with 7 bases between. The CDR3 consists of 12 residues. In DNA, the CDR3 is TGTGCCAGCAGTTACACGGTGTCTGAAGCTTTCTTT. Its protein is CASSYTVSEAFF.

The V and J genes are TRBV5-6 and TRBJ2-1, with 9 bases fitting TRBD2. V shed 2 bases and J 10 bases; nucleotides not matched to a gene: 10. CDR1 SGHDT and CDR2 YYEEEE come from the germline V gene. The CDR3 contains 15 residues. CDR3 sequence (DNA): TGTGCCAGCAGCTTAGTGGGGCGCGGGGGGGTAGAGCAGTTCTTC. This gives the protein CASSLVGRGGVEQFF.

The CDR3 coding sequence is TGTGCCAGCTCACCTACGGGGGGGAATGAAGCTTTCTTT. Translating it yields CASSPTGGNEAFF. This rearrangement joins TRBV18 to TRBJ1-1; D possibly corresponds to TRBD1 (5 bases). The V gene's germline CDR1 is KGHSH and CDR2 LQKENI. With 3 bases removed from V and 7 bases from J, the gap between germline ends came to 12 bases. This CDR3 region has 13 residues. The complete variable domain, with remaining parts taken from reference TRBV18 and TRBJ1-1, reads NAGVMQNPRHLVRRRGQEARLRCSPMKGHSHVYWYRQLPEEGLKFMVYLQKENIIDESGMPKERFSAEFPKEGPSILRIQQVVRGDSAAYFCASSPTGGNEAFFGQGTRLTVV.

V is TRBV14 and J is TRBJ1-1; maybe TRBD1 (5 bases). Germline CDR1 reads SGHDN; CDR2 reads FVKESK. The CDR3 has 16 amino acids. V lost 0 bases and J 1 base, leaving 12 bases between the germline ends. The CDR3 sequence: CASSQDLGGENTEAFF. The CDR3 DNA reads as TGTGCCAGCAGCCAAGATCTTGGGGGGGAGAACACTGAAGCTTTCTTT.